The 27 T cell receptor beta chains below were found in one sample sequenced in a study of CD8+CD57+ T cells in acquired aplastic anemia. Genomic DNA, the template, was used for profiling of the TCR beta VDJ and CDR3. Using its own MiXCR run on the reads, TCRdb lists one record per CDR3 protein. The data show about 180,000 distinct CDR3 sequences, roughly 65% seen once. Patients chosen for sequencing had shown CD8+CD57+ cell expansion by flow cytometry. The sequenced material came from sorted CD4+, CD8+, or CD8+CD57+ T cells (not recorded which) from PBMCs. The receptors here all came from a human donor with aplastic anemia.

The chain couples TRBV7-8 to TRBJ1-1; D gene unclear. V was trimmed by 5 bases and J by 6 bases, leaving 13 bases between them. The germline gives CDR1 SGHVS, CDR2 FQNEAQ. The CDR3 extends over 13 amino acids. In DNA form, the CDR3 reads TGTGCCAGCAGCACCCTTACAAGTGCTGAAGCTTTCTTT. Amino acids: CASSTLTSAEAFF.

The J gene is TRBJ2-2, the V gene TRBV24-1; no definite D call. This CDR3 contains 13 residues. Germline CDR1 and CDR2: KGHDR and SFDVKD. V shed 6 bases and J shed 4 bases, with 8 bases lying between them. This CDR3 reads CATSLGPTGELFF. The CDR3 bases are TGTGCCACCAGTCTAGGGCCCACCGGGGAGCTGTTTTTT.

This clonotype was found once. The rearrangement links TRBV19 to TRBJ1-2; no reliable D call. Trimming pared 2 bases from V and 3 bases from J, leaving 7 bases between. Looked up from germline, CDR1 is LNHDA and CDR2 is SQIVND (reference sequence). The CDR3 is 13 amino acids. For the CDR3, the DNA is TGTGCCAGTAGTATAAAGGTGGACTATGGCTACACCTTC. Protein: CASSIKVDYGYTF.

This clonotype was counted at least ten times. DNA for the CDR3: TGCGCCAGCAGTCAGGGGACAGTGACCACCGGGGAGCTGTTTTTT. Residues: CASSQGTVTTGELFF. This chain uses TRBV4-1 with TRBJ2-2; 7 bases match TRBD1. From germline, CDR1 is MGHRA and CDR2 YSYEKL. This CDR3 is 15 amino acids long. Losses at the gene ends were 6 bases for V and 4 bases for J; bases not matched to a gene: 8.

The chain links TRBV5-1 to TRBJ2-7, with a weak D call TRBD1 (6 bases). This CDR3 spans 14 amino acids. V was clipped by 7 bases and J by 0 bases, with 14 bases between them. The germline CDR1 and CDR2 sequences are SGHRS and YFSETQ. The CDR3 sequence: CASRQGWSSYEQYF. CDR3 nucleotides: TGCGCCAGCCGTCAGGGGTGGAGCTCCTACGAGCAGTACTTC.

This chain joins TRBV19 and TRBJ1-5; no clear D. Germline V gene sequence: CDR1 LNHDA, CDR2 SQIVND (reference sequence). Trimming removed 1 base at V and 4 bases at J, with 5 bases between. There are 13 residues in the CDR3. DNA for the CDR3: TGTGCCAGTAGTATAGGGGTAAATCAGCCCCAGCATTTT. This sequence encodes CASSIGVNQPQHF. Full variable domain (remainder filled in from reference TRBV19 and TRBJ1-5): DGGITQSPKYLFRKEGQNVTLSCEQNLNHDAMYWYRQDPGQGLRLIYYSQIVNDFQKGDIAEGYSVSREKKESFPLTVTSAQKNPTAFYLCASSIGVNQPQHFGDGTRLSIL.

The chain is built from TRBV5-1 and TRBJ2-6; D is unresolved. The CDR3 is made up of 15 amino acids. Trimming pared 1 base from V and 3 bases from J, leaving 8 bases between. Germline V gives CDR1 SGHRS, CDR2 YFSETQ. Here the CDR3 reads CASSLSKVGANVLTF. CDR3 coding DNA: TGCGCCAGCAGCTTGAGCAAGGTTGGGGCCAACGTCCTGACTTTC.

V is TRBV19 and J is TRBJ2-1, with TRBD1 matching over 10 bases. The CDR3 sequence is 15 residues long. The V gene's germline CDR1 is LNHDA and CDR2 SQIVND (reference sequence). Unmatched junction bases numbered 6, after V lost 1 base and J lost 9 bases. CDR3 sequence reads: CASSIADRGQSEQFF. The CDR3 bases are TGTGCCAGTAGTATAGCCGACAGGGGGCAGAGTGAGCAGTTCTTC.

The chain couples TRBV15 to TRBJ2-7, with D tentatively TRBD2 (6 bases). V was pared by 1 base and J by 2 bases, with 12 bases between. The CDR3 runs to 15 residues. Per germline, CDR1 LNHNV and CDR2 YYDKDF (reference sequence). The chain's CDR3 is CATSRGGREAYEQYF. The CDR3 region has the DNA TGTGCCACCAGCAGAGGGGGAAGGGAGGCCTACGAGCAGTACTTC.

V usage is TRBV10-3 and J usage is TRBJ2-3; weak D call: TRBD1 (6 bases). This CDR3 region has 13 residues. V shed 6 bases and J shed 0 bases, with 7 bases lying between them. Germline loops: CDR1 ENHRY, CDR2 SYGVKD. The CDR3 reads CAIRGQSTDTQYF. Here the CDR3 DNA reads TGTGCCATCAGAGGACAGAGCACAGATACGCAGTATTTT.

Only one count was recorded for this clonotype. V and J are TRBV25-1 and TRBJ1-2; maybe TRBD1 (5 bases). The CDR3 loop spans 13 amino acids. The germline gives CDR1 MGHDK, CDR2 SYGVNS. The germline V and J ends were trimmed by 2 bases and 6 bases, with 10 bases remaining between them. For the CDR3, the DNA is TGTGCCAGCAGTGAAACCTCGACAGATGGCTACACCTTC. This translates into CASSETSTDGYTF.

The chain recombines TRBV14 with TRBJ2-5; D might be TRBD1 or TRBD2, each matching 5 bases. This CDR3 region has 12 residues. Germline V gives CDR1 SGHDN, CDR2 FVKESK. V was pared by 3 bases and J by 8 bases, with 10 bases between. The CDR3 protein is CASSQGDVTQYF. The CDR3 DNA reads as TGTGCCAGCAGCCAGGGGGACGTTACCCAGTACTTC.

The CDR3 region is CSVRASGNTIYF. The CDR3 nucleotides are TGCAGCGTCAGGGCCTCTGGAAACACCATATATTTT. The genes are TRBV29-1 and TRBJ1-3; TRBD1 might be the D (5 bases). The ends were cut back, 6 bases at V and 0 bases at J, with 6 bases in the middle. CDR1 SQVTM and CDR2 ANQGSEA come from the germline V gene. The CDR3 has 12 residues.

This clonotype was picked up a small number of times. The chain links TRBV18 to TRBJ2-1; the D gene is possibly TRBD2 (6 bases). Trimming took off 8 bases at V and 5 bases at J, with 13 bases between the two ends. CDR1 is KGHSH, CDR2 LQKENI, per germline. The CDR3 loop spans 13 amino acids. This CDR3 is CASPSEEDNEQFF. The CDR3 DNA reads TGTGCCAGCCCTAGCGAGGAAGACAATGAGCAGTTCTTC.

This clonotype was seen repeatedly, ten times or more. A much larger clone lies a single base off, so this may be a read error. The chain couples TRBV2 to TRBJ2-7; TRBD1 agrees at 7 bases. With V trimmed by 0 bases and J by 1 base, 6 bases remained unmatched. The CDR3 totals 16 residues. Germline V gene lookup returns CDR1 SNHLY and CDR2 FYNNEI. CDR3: CASSEAETGSSYEQYF. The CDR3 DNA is TGTGCCAGCAGTGAAGCCGAGACAGGGTCGTCCTACGAGCAGTACTTC.

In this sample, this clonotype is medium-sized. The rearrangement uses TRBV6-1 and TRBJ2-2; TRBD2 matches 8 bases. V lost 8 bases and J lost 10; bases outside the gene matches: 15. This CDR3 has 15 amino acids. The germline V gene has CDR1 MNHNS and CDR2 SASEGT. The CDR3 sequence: CASHLGTSGAEELFF. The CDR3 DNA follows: TGTGCCAGCCACCTGGGGACTAGTGGGGCTGAGGAGCTGTTTTTT.

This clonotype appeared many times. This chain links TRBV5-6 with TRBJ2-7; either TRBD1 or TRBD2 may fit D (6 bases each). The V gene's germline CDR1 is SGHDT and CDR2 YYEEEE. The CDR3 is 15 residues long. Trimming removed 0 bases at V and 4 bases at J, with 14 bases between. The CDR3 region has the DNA TGTGCCAGCAGCTTGGAAGGGGGACTGACGTACGAGCAGTACTTC. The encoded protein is CASSLEGGLTYEQYF.

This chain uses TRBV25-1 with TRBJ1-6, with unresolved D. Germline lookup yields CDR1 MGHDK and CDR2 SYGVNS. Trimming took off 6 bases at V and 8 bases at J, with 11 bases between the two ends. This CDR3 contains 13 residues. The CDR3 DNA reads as TGTGCCAGCAGCCCCTGGGGTGATTCACCCCTCCACTTT. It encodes CASSPWGDSPLHF.

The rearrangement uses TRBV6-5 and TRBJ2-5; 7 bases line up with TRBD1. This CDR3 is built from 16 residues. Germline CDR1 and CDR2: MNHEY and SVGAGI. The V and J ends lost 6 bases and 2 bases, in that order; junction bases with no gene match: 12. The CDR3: CASSPPRDRLQETQYF. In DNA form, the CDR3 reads TGTGCCAGCAGCCCCCCCCGGGACAGACTACAAGAGACCCAGTACTTC.

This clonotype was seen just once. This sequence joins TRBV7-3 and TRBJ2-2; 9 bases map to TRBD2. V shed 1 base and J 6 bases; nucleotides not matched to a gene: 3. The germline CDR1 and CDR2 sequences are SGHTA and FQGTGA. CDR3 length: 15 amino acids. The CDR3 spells CASSLSGGDAGELFF. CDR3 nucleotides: TGTGCCAGCAGCTTAAGCGGGGGGGACGCCGGGGAGCTGTTTTTT.

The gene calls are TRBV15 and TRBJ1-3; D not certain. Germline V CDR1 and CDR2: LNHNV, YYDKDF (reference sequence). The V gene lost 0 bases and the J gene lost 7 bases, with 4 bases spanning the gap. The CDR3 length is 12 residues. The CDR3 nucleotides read TGTGCCACCAGCAGAGATACGAACACCATATATTTT. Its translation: CATSRDTNTIYF. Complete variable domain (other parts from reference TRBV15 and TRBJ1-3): DAMVIQNPRYQVTQFGKPVTLSCSQTLNHNVMYWYQQKSSQAPKLLFHYYDKDFNNEADTPDNFQSRRPNTSFCFLDIRSPGLGDTAMYLCATSRDTNTIYFGEGSWLTVV.

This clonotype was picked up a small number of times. CDR3 sequence (DNA): TGCAGTGCTGGATGGTGGCGAGCGGCGGGTGAGCAGTTCTTC. It is translated as CSAGWWRAAGEQFF. The rearrangement uses TRBV20-1 and TRBJ2-1; maybe TRBD2 (5 bases). Germline assignment: CDR1 DFQATT and CDR2 SNEGSKA (reference sequence). The CDR3 contains 14 residues. With 5 bases removed from V and 9 bases from J, the gap between germline ends came to 20 bases.

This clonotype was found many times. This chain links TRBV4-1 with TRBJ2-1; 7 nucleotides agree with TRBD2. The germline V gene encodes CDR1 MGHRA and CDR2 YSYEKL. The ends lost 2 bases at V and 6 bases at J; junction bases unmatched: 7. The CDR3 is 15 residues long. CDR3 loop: CASSQRLAAGNEQFF. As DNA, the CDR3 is TGCGCCAGCAGCCAACGACTAGCTGCGGGCAATGAGCAGTTCTTC.

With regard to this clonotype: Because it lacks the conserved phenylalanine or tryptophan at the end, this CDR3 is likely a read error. This chain's CDR3 is CASSLRHPSAGANVLTL. In DNA, the CDR3 is TGTGCCAGCAGTTTAAGACACCCCTCGGCTGGGGCCAACGTCCTGACTCTC. The chain employs TRBV2 and TRBJ2-6; no clear D gene. The V and J ends lost 5 bases and 2 bases respectively, with 16 bases between them. The length of the CDR3 is 17 residues. Germline V gene data show CDR1 as SNHLY and CDR2 as FYNNEI.

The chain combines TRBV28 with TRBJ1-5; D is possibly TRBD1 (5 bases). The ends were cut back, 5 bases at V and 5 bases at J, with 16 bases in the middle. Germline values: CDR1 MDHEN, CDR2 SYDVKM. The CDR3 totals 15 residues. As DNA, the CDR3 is TGTGCCAGCAGTGCCTTCCGGGGCAGGGATCAGCCCCAGCATTTT. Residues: CASSAFRGRDQPQHF. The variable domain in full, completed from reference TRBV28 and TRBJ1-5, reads DVKVTQSSRYLVKRTGEKVFLECVQDMDHENMFWYRQDPGLGLRLIYFSYDVKMKEKGDIPEGYSVSREKKERFSLILESASTNQTSMYLCASSAFRGRDQPQHFGDGTRLSIL.

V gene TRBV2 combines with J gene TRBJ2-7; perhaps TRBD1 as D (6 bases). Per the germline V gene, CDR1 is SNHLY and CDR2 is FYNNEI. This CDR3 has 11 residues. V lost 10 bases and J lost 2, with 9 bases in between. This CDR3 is CATGQTYEQYF. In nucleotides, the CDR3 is TGTGCCACCGGACAGACCTACGAGCAGTACTTC.

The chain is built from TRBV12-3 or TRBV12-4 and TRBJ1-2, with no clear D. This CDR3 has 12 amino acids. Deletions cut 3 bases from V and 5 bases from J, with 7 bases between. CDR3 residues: CASSLEGYGYTF. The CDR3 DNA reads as TGTGCCAGCAGTTTGGAAGGTTATGGCTACACCTTC.